Listed below are T cell receptor beta chains from one sample, sequenced in a study of shared clonotypes between healthy human individuals. Repertoires were generated with immunoSEQ multiplex PCR, while TCRdb's copy carries only in-frame clones and drops some. Of some 2 million clones listed, about 95% are singletons. The sequencing input was naive CD8+ T cells sorted from blood. These receptors all stem from a man in his late teens or twenties in good health. The CDR3 runs from the conserved cysteine through the conserved F or W. A D gene is named only where the DNA matches it firmly. Expanded clones are given a class, and other clones once, few, many or no size at all.

TRBV13,TRBD2,-,TRBJ2-7,CASSLPGLAGDEQYF,TGTGCCAGCAGCTTACCCGGACTAGCGGGGGACGAGCAGTACTTC
TRBV30,-,-,TRBJ1-1,CAWSLGGNTEAFF,TGTGCCTGGAGCCTGGGGGGGAACACTGAAGCTTTCTTT
TRBV6-4,-,-,TRBJ2-1,CASSDSGNEQFF,TGTGCCAGCAGTGACTCGGGCAATGAGCAGTTCTTC
TRBV5-1,TRBD1,-,TRBJ1-4,CASSLGGQGAEKLFF,TGCGCCAGCAGCTTGGGCGGGCAGGGGGCGGAAAAACTGTTTTTT
TRBV7-6,TRBD1,-,TRBJ1-4,CASSRRTGVGEKLFF,TGTGCCAGCAGTCGCCGGACAGGGGTGGGGGAAAAACTGTTTTTT
TRBV6-5,-,-,TRBJ2-2,CASSPTAGELFF,TGTGCCAGCAGCCCGACTGCGGGGGAGCTGTTTTTT
TRBV27,-,-,TRBJ2-5,CASSPEGGQETQYF,TGTGCCAGCAGTCCCGAGGGGGGACAAGAGACCCAGTACTTC
TRBV27,-,-,TRBJ2-7,CASSLPNRQDLYF,TGTGCCAGCAGTTTACCGAATCGACAGGACCTCTACTTC
TRBV7-2,-,few,TRBJ2-2,CATPLLSNTGELFF,TGTGCCACCCCCCTTTTGTCGAACACCGGGGAGCTGTTTTTT
TRBV7-2,-,once,TRBJ1-2,CASTRSDGPSLGYTF,TGTGCCAGCACTCGATCTGATGGACCAAGCCTTGGCTACACCTTC
TRBV6-4,-,-,TRBJ1-1,CASSDSIEQANTEAFF,TGTGCCAGCAGTGACTCTATTGAACAGGCGAACACTGAAGCTTTCTTT
TRBV7-9,-,-,TRBJ2-1,CASSWDESSPPNEQFF,TGTGCCAGCAGCTGGGACGAATCTAGCCCGCCAAATGAGCAGTTCTTC
TRBV18,-,-,TRBJ2-3,CASSPRDLNMDTQYF,TGTGCCAGCTCACCCCGGGATTTGAATATGGATACGCAGTATTTT
TRBV10-2,-,-,TRBJ2-5,CASSLNRAETQYF,TGCGCCAGCAGTCTTAACAGGGCGGAGACCCAGTACTTC